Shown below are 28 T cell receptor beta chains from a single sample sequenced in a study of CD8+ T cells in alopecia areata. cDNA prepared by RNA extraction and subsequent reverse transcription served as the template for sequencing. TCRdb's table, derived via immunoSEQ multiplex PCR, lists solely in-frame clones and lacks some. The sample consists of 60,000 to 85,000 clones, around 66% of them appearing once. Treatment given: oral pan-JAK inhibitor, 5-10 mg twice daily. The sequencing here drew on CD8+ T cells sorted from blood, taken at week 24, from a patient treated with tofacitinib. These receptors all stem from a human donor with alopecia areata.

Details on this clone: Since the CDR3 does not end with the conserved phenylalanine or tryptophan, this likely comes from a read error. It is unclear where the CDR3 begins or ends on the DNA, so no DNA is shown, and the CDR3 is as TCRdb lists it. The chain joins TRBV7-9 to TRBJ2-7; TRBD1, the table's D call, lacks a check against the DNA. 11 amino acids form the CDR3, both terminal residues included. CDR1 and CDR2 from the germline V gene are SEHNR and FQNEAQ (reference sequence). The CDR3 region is CASSLGTGIYI.

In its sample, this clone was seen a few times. This CDR3 is CASSSPLGSYNEQFF. In DNA form, the CDR3 reads TGTGCCAGCAGCTCCCCGCTCGGGTCTTACAATGAGCAGTTCTTC. The chain joins TRBV7-2 to TRBJ2-1; the D is unclear. V gave up 4 bases and J gave up 4 bases, with 14 bases separating them. The CDR3 loop spans 15 amino acids. The germline V gene has CDR1 SGHTA and CDR2 FQGNSA.

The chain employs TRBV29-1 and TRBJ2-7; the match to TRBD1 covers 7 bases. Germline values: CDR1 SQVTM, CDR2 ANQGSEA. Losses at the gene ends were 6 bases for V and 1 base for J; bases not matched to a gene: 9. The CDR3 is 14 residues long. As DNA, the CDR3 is TGCAGCGTGGAATCCGGGACAGAATCCTACGAGCAGTACTTC. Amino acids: CSVESGTESYEQYF.

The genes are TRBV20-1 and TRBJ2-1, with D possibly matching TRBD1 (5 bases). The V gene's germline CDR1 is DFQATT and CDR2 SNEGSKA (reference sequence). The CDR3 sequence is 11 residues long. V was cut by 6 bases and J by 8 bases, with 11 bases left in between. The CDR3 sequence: CSAWQGDEQFF. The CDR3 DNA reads TGCAGTGCCTGGCAGGGCGATGAGCAGTTCTTC.

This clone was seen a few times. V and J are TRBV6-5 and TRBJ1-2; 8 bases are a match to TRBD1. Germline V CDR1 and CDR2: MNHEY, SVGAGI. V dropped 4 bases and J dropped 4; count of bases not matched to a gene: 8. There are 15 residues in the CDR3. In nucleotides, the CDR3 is TGTGCCAGCAGTTCCCAACAGGGGGAGGGCTATGGCTACACCTTC. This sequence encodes CASSSQQGEGYGYTF.

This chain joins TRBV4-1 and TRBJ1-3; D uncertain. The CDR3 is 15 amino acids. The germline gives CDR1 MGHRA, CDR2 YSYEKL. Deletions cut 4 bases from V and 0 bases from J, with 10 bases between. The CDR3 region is CASSPNRISGNTIYF. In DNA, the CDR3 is TGCGCCAGCAGCCCTAACCGGATCTCTGGAAACACCATATATTTT.

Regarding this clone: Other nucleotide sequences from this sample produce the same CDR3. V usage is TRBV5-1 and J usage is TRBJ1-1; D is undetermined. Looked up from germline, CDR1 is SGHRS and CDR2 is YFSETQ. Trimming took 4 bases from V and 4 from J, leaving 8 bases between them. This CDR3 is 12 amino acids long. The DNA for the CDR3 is TGCGCCAGCAGCCTCGGGGTCACTGAAGCTTTCTTT. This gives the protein CASSLGVTEAFF.

CDR3 amino acids: CASSLSSQSYGYTF. CDR3 nucleotide sequence: TGTGCCAGCAGTTTATCCTCGCAGAGCTATGGCTACACCTTC. The chain couples TRBV27 to TRBJ1-2; D gene uncertain. The germline gives CDR1 MNHEY, CDR2 SMNVEV (reference sequence). The CDR3 consists of 14 residues. Deletions cut 0 bases from V and 4 bases from J, with 9 bases between.

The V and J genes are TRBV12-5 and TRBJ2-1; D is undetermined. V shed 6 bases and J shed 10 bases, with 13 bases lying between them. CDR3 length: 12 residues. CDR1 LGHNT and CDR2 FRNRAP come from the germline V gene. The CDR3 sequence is CASGVYGEEQFF. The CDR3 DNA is TGTGCTAGTGGAGTTTACGGTGAGGAGCAGTTCTTC.

The CDR3 DNA is TGTGCCAGCAGCCCCCTTGGGTACGAGCAGTACTTC. This sequence encodes CASSPLGYEQYF. V gene TRBV7-9 combines with J gene TRBJ2-7; D gene ambiguous. The CDR3 totals 12 residues. The V end lost 5 bases, the J end lost 4 bases, and 9 bases lay between the germline ends. Germline lookup yields CDR1 SEHNR and CDR2 FQNEAQ (reference sequence).

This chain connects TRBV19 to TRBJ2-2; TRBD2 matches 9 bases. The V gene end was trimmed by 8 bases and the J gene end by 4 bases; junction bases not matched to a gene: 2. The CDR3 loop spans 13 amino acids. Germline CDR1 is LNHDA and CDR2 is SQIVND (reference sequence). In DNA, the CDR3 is TGTGCCAGTGGACTAGCGATCACCGGGGAGCTGTTTTTT. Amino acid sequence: CASGLAITGELFF.

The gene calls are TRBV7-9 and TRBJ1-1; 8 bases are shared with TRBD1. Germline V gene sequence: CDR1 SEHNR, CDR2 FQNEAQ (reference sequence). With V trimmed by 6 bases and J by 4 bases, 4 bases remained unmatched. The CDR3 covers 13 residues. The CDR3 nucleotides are TGTGCCAGCAGTAATACAGGGGGCACTGAAGCTTTCTTT. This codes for CASSNTGGTEAFF.

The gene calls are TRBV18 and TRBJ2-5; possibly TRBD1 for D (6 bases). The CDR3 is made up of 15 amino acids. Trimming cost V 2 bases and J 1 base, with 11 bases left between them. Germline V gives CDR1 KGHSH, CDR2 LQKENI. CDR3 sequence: CASSPKQGVQETQYF. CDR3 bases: TGTGCCAGCTCACCAAAACAGGGCGTCCAAGAGACCCAGTACTTC.

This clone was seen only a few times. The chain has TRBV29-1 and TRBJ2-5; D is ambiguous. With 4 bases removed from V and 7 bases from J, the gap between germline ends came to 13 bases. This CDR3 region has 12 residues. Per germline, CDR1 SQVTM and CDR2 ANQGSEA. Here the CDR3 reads CSVASSWVTQYF. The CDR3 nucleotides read TGCAGCGTTGCCAGTAGTTGGGTGACCCAGTACTTC.

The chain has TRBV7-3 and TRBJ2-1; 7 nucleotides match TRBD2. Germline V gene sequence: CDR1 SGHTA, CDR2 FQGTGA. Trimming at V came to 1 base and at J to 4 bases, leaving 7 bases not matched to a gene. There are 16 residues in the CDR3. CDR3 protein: CASSLMGLADYNEQFF. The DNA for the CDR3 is TGTGCCAGCAGCTTAATGGGGCTAGCGGATTACAATGAGCAGTTCTTC.

CDR3 loop: CASSPTGTSGSYEQYF. CDR3 in DNA: TGTGCCAGCAGCCCAACCGGGACTAGCGGGAGCTACGAGCAGTACTTC. The rearrangement joins TRBV7-2 to TRBJ2-7; 14 bases map to TRBD2. Per germline, CDR1 SGHTA and CDR2 FQGNSA. The CDR3 loop spans 16 amino acids. Trimming cost V 5 bases and J 3 bases; bases outside gene matches: 6.

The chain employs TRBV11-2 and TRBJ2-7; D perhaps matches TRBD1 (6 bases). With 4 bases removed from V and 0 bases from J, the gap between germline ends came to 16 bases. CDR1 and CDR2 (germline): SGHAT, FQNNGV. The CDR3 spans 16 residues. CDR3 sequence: CASSSSGTKDSYEQYF. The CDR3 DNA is TGTGCCAGCAGCTCGTCCGGGACAAAGGACTCCTACGAGCAGTACTTC. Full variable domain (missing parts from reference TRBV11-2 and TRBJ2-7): EAGVAQSPRYKIIEKRQSVAFWCNPISGHATLYWYQQILGQGPKLLIQFQNNGVVDDSQLPKDRFSAERLKGVDSTLKIQPAKLEDSAVYLCASSSSGTKDSYEQYFGPGTRLTVT.

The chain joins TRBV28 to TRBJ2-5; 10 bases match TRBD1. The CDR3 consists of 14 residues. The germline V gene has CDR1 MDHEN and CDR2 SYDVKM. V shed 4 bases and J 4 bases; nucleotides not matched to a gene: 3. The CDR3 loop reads CASSSGDRGETQYF. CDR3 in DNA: TGTGCCAGCAGTTCCGGGGACAGGGGAGAGACCCAGTACTTC.

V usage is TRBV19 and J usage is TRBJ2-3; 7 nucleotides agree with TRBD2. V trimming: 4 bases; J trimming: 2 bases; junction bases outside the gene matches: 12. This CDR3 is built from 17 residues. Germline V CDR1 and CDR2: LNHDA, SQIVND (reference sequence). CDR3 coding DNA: TGTGCCAGTAGTACCAGGCCGGGTCGGGGGGTCACAGATACGCAGTATTTT. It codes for CASSTRPGRGVTDTQYF. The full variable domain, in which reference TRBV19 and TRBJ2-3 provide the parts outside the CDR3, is DGGITQSPKYLFRKEGQNVTLSCEQNLNHDAMYWYRQDPGQGLRLIYYSQIVNDFQKGDIAEGYSVSREKKESFPLTVTSAQKNPTAFYLCASSTRPGRGVTDTQYFGPGTRLTVL.

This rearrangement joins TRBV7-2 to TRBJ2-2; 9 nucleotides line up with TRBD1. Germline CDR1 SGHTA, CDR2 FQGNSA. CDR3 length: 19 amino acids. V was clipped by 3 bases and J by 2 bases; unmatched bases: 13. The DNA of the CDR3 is TGTGCCAGCAGCTTCCCAACTGGGACAGGGACTATTAACACCGGGGAGCTGTTTTTT. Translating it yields CASSFPTGTGTINTGELFF.

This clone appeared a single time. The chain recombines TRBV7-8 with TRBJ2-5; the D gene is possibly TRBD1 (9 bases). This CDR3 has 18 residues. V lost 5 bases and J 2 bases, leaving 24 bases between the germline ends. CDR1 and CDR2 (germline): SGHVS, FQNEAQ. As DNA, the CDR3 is TGTGCCAGCAGCGAAAGACAGGGGGGTCTAGCGGGTCAAGAGACCCAGTACTTC. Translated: CASSERQGGLAGQETQYF.

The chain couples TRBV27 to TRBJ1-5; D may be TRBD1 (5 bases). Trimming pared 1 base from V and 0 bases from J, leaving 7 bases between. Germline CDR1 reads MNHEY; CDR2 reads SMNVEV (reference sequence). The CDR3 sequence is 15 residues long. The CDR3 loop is CASSLLGASNQPQHF. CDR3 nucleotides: TGTGCCAGCAGTTTATTAGGGGCTAGCAATCAGCCCCAGCATTTT.

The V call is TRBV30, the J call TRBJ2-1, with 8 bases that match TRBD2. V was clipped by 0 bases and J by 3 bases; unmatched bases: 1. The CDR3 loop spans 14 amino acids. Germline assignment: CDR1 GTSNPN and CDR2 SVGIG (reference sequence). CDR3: CAWSVGTSYNEQFF. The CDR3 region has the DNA TGTGCCTGGAGTGTAGGGACTAGCTACAATGAGCAGTTCTTC. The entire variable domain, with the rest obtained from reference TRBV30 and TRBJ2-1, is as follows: SQTIHQWPATLVQPVGSPLSLECTVEGTSNPNLYWYRQAAGRGLQLLFYSVGIGQISSEVPQNLSASRPQDRQFILSSKKLLLSDSGFYLCAWSVGTSYNEQFFGPGTRLTVL.

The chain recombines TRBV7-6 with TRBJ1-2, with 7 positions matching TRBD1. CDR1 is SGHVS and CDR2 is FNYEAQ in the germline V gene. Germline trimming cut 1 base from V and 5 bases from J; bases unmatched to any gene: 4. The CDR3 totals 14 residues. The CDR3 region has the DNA TGTGCCAGCAGCTTAGAGGGCAGGGGGTATGGCTACACCTTC. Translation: CASSLEGRGYGYTF.

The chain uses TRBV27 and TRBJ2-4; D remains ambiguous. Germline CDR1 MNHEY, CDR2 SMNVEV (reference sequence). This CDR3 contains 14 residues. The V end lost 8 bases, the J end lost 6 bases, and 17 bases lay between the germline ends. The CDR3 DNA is TGTGCCAGCCACGGTAAACTTGGGCGAAACATTCAGTACTTC. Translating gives CASHGKLGRNIQYF.

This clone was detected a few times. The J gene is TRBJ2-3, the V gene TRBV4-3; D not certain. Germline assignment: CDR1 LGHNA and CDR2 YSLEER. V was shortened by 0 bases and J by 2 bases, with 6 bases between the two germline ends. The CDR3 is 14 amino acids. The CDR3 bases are TGCGCCAGCAGCCAAGAAGGTTCCACAGATACGCAGTATTTT. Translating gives CASSQEGSTDTQYF.

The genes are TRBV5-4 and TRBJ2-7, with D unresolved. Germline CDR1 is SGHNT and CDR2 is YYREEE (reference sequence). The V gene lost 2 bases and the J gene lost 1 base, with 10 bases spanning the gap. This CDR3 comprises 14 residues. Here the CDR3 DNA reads TGTGCCAGCAGCTTAAAGGGTAGTTCCTACGAGCAGTACTTC. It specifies CASSLKGSSYEQYF.

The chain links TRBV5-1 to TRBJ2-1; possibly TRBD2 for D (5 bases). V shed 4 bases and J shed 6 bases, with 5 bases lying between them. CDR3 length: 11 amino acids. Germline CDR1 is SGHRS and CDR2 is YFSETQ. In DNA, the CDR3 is TGCGCCAGCAGCGGGAGCAATGAGCAGTTCTTC. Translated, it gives CASSGSNEQFF.